Shown below are 7 T cell receptor beta chains from a single sample sequenced in a study of cytomegalovirus exposure and HLA in healthy donors. PCR was performed using 60 Vbeta and 13 Jbeta primers. Repertoires were generated with immunoSEQ multiplex PCR, while TCRdb's copy carries only in-frame clones and drops some. The sample carries some 180,000 clones, around three quarters recorded once. The source material was PBMCs. The receptor set was obtained from a woman aged 30 to 39 in good health and CMV-seronegative.

V is TRBV6-5 and J is TRBJ1-1; perhaps TRBD1 as D (5 bases). V was pared by 2 bases and J by 4 bases, with 14 bases between. The CDR3 runs to 15 residues. Looked up from germline, CDR1 is MNHEY and CDR2 is SVGAGI. The DNA of the CDR3 is TGTGCCAGCAGTTACAGGCCGCGAAGGGGCACTGAAGCTTTCTTT. Amino acid sequence: CASSYRPRRGTEAFF.

The chain recombines TRBV9 with TRBJ2-7, with TRBD1 identical over 10 bases. Germline V gene data show CDR1 as SGDLS and CDR2 as YYNGEE. Trimming at V came to 1 base and at J to 3 bases, leaving 1 base not matched to a gene. The CDR3 sequence is 14 residues long. The CDR3, as DNA: TGTGCCAGCAGCGTACGGGACAGGGGCTACGAGCAGTACTTC. Its protein product is CASSVRDRGYEQYF.

Comments on this clone: The sample contains more than one DNA sequence encoding this CDR3. This chain uses TRBV6-5 with TRBJ1-4, with 7 positions matching TRBD1. This CDR3 has 15 residues. Trimming at V came to 6 bases and at J to 5 bases, leaving 9 bases not matched to a gene. From germline, CDR1 is MNHEY and CDR2 SVGAGI. The CDR3 coding sequence is TGTGCCAGCAGCCCAGGGACAGCCCAGAATGAAAAACTGTTTTTT. It yields the protein CASSPGTAQNEKLFF.

V gene TRBV29-1 combines with J gene TRBJ2-7; 9 bases line up with TRBD1. This CDR3 is built from 13 residues. Trimming cost V 1 base and J 4 bases; bases outside gene matches: 2. The germline CDR1 and CDR2 sequences are SQVTM and ANQGSEA. CDR3: CSVEGTGAYEQYF. For the CDR3, the DNA is TGCAGCGTTGAAGGGACAGGGGCTTACGAGCAGTACTTC.

This sequence joins TRBV6-6 and TRBJ2-1, with 11 bases aligning to TRBD2. Germline loops: CDR1 MNHNY, CDR2 SVGAGI (reference sequence). Germline trimming cut 10 bases from V and 7 bases from J; bases unmatched to any gene: 6. This CDR3 has 13 residues. CDR3 nucleotide sequence: TGTGCCATAGGGGCTAGCGGGGGGAATGAGCAGTTCTTC. As protein: CAIGASGGNEQFF.

About this clone: This may be a read error: a much more frequent sequence differs by one nucleotide. Other DNA sequences within the sample encode an identical CDR3. The rearrangement links TRBV30 to TRBJ2-3; possibly TRBD2 for D (6 bases). Trimming stripped 3 bases from V and 5 bases from J, with 6 bases between. The CDR3 loop spans 11 amino acids. Germline loops: CDR1 GTSNPN, CDR2 SVGIG (reference sequence). The CDR3 loop is CAWSGGDTQYF. The CDR3 coding sequence is TGTGCCTGGAGCGGGGGAGATACGCAGTATTTT.

The J gene is TRBJ1-3, the V gene TRBV6-1, with a weak D call TRBD1 (6 bases). The CDR3 has 15 residues. Trimming left V 6 bases short and J 2 bases short, with 14 bases between. CDR1 MNHNS and CDR2 SASEGT come from the germline V gene. Here the CDR3 reads CASSEQGGTGNTIYF. The DNA for the CDR3 is TGTGCCAGCAGCGAACAGGGAGGAACTGGAAACACCATATATTTT.